The subject of this entry is one T cell receptor (beta chain). This record comes from a study of control samples from healthy donors and cancer patients. TCRdb keeps only in-frame clones here, not all; method: immunoSEQ multiplex PCR. The sample comprises around 150,000 clones, around 90% of which are singletons, and over 4.5% rests with the top ten. Trimming left V 3 bases short and J 10 bases short, with 9 bases between. CDR3 length equals 11 residues. Germline loops: CDR1 MGHDK, CDR2 SYGVNS. This receptor was identified in a man under 40 in good health. J is TRBJ1-2 and V is TRBV25-1; D is undetermined. Sequenced input: blood. CDR3 DNA sequence: TGTGCCAGCAGTGAGCACACAGCCTACACCTTC. It yields the protein CASSEHTAYTF.